This TCR beta chain came from a study of blood T cell repertoires in COVID-19. Clones were read by immunoSEQ multiplex PCR, and TCRdb kept only the in-frame ones, dropping some. The sample yields some 44,000 clones, roughly 82% seen once. This CDR3 spans 16 amino acids. V dropped 5 bases and J dropped 0 bases, with 16 bases sitting between them. Germline CDR1 reads MNHEY; CDR2 reads SVGEGT. The receptor was isolated from a woman aged 55-70 years with acute or convalescent COVID-19. Input material: peripheral blood. The rearrangement links TRBV6-2 or TRBV6-3 to TRBJ2-5; tentative D call: TRBD1 (6 bases). This CDR3 reads CASSDPGAKYQETQYF. CDR3 nucleotides: TGTGCCAGCAGTGACCCAGGGGCTAAGTACCAAGAGACCCAGTACTTC.